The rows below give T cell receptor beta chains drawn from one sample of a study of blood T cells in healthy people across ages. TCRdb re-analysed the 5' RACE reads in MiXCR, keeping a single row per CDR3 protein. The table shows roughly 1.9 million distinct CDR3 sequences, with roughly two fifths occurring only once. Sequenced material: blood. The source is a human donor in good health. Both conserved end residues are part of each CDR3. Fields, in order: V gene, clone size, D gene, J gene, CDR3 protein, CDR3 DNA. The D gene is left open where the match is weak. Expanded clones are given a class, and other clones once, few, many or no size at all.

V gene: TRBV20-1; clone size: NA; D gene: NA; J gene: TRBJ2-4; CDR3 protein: CSAPREIVAKNIQYF; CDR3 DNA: TGCAGTGCTCCCCGGGAAATCGTAGCCAAAAACATTCAGTACTTC
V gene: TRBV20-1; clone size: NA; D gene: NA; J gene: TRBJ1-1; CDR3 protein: CSARRGGLRNTEAFF; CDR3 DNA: TGCAGTGCTAGGAGGGGGGGGCTTAGGAACACTGAAGCTTTCTTT
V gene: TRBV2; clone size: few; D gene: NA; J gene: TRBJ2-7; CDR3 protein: CASMGASMGYEQYF; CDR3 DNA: TGTGCCAGCATGGGGGCCTCCATGGGCTACGAGCAGTACTTC
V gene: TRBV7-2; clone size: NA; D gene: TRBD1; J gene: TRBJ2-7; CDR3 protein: CASSRDRGYYEQYF; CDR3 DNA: TGTGCCAGCAGTCGTGACAGGGGATACTACGAGCAGTACTTC
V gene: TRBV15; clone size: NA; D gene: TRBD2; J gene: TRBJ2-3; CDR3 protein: CATSRDLGGIGTDTQYF; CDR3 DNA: TGTGCCACCAGCAGAGATCTGGGGGGGATAGGGACAGATACGCAGTATTTT
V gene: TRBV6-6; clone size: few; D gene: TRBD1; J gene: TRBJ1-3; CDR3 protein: CASTITGTGAGNTIYF; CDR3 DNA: TGTGCCAGCACCATAACCGGGACAGGGGCTGGAAACACCATATATTTT
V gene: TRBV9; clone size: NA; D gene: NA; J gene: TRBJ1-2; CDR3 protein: CASSSSRNEYYGYTF; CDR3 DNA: TGTGCCAGCAGCTCATCCCGGAACGAGTACTATGGCTACACCTTC
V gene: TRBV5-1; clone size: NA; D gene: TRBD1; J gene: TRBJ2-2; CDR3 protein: CASSLGQGADTGELFF; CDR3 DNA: TGCGCCAGCAGCTTGGGACAGGGGGCTGACACCGGGGAGCTGTTTTTT
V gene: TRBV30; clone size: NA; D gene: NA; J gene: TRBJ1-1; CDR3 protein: CACRDFTEAFF; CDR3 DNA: TGTGCCTGCAGGGACTTCACTGAAGCTTTCTTT
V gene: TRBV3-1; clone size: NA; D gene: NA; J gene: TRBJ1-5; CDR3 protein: CAGAGGGHNQPQHF; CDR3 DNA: TGTGCCGGAGCCGGGGGGGGGCACAATCAGCCCCAGCATTTT
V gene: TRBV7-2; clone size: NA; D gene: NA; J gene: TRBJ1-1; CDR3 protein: CASSSNGQQAFF; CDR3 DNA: TGTGCCAGCAGCTCAAATGGACAGCAAGCTTTCTTT
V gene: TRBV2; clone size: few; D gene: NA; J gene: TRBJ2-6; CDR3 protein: CASSEEGPLSGANVLTF; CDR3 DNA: TGTGCCAGCAGTGAGGAGGGTCCTCTCTCTGGGGCCAACGTCCTGACTTTC
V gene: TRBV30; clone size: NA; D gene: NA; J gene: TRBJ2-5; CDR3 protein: CAGSGLRETQYF; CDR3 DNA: TGTGCCGGGAGTGGACTCCGCGAGACCCAGTACTTC
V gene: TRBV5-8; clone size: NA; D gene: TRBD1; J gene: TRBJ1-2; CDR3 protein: CASSLGAGTASAGYTF; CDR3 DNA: TGTGCCAGCAGCTTGGGGGCCGGGACAGCCTCCGCTGGCTACACCTTC
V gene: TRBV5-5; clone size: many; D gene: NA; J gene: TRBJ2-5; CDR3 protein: CASSHLSRLNQETQYF; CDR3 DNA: TGTGCCAGCAGCCACCTATCCAGACTCAATCAAGAGACCCAGTACTTC
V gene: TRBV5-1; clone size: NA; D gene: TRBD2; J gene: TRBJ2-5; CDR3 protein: CASSLFTAGGLETQYF; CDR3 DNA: TGCGCCAGCAGCTTGTTTACGGCGGGGGGGCTAGAGACCCAGTACTTC
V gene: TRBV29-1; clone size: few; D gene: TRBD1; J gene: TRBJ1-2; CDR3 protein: CSAYHPEGGQGIYGYTF; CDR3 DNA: TGCAGCGCATACCACCCGGAGGGGGGACAGGGGATCTATGGCTACACCTTC
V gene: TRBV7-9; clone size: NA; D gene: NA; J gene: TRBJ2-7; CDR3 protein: CASGPRGIYEQYF; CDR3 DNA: TGTGCCAGCGGCCCAAGGGGGATCTACGAGCAGTACTTC
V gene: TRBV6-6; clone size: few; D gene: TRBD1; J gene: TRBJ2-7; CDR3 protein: CASSYSFQGASYEQYF; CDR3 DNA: TGTGCCAGCAGTTACTCGTTCCAGGGGGCATCATACGAGCAGTACTTC
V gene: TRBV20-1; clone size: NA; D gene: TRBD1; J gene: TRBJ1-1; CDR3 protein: CSARDLLWTGGNTEAFF; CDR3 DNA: TGCAGTGCTAGAGACCTACTCTGGACAGGCGGGAACACTGAAGCTTTCTTT